This T cell receptor beta chain was identified in a study of beta chain features in type 1 diabetes. As for this clone: Its specificity is not known.

General study results and limits: Naive, central memory and Treg TCRB repertoires seemed to resemble each other more closely in patients than they did in healthy donors. VDJ junctions in type 1 diabetes patients carried more deletions and fewer insertions.

All of the isolated RNA was reverse transcribed, so expressed TCRB transcripts were sequenced. Repertoires were generated with immunoSEQ multiplex PCR, while TCRdb's copy carries only in-frame clones and drops some. This table holds hundreds of thousands of clones, 15% to 17% found once. V lost 1 base, J lost 0 bases, and 16 bases lay in between. The germline gives CDR1 KGHSH, CDR2 LQKENI. The CDR3 is 19 residues long. Without exception, sorted populations had purity beyond 98%. The rearrangement uses TRBV18 and TRBJ1-6, with D hard to call. The sequence was obtained from a man in his late teens or twenties in good health. The material sequenced was naive CD4+ T cells from blood. The DNA for the CDR3 is TGTGCCAGCTCACCACGAGTTGTTGACGGAAGCTCCTATAATTCACCCCTCCACTTT. Translating it yields CASSPRVVDGSSYNSPLHF.